These T cell receptor beta chains were read from a single sample in a study of cytomegalovirus exposure and HLA in healthy donors. The repertoire was sequenced with immunoSEQ multiplex PCR; TCRdb's copy has only in-frame clones and lacks some. Of about 280,000 clones listed, 80% to 90% are singletons. What was sequenced was PBMCs. Receptors were obtained from a young woman in good health and CMV-seronegative. Each CDR3 is given with its conserved first and last residue. The order of the fields is D gene, clone size, V gene, J gene, CDR3 DNA, CDR3 protein. D genes are given only for firm matches. Some rows have no size entry. The others give once, few or many, or a class for an expanded clone.

>TRBD1|.|TRBV15|TRBJ1-1
TGTGCCACCACCCGGGGACAGGGGAACACTGAAGCTTTCTTT
CATTRGQGNTEAFF
>TRBD1|.|TRBV29-1|TRBJ1-3
TGCAGCGTTCCGACCGGACAGGGGGAAGGAAACACCATATATTTT
CSVPTGQGEGNTIYF
>.|.|TRBV10-3|TRBJ1-1
TGTGCCATCAGTTGGACAGAGAACACTGAAGCTTTCTTT
CAISWTENTEAFF
>TRBD1|.|TRBV10-1|TRBJ2-7
TGCGCCAGCAGTGAGTCTTTTGACAGGGGGCAGTACTTC
CASSESFDRGQYF
>TRBD1|.|TRBV2|TRBJ2-3
TGTGCCAGCAGGGCGGGACAGGGAACAGATACGCAGTATTTT
CASRAGQGTDTQYF
>.|.|TRBV6-6|TRBJ2-5
TGTGCCAGCAGTCCCGACACCCCACCAGAGACCCAGTACTTC
CASSPDTPPETQYF
>.|.|TRBV1|TRBJ2-4
TGCACCAGCAGCCCCACAAGGGGGCTTAAAAACATTCAGTACTTC
CTSSPTRGLKNIQYF
>TRBD2|few|TRBV19|TRBJ2-5
TGTGCCAGTAGTTTAACTAGCGCGGTTTGGGAGACCCAGTACTTC
CASSLTSAVWETQYF
>.|.|TRBV5-1|TRBJ2-5
TGCGCCAGCAGCCCGGGGACTTCGGGGGAGACCCAGTACTTC
CASSPGTSGETQYF
>.|.|TRBV19|TRBJ1-5
TGTGCCAGTACCTCCAAATGGGTTTCAGGGGCCCAGCATTTT
CASTSKWVSGAQHF
>.|once|TRBV14|TRBJ1-1
TGTGCCAGCAGCCAAGTGTTCAGGGGTAGACCTTTCTTT
CASSQVFRGRPFF
>TRBD2|.|TRBV2|TRBJ2-5
TGTGCCAGCAGTCGCCTAGCGGAGAAAGAGACCCAGTACTTC
CASSRLAEKETQYF